This TCR beta chain was observed in a study of human T cells and chemical hapten exposure. Study-level findings and limits: Relative to control repertoires, expanded TCRs gave rise to significantly more large CDR3 similarity clusters.

The V segment lost 2 bases and the J segment 9 bases; nucleotides outside the gene matches: 6. Germline values: CDR1 MNHEY, CDR2 SVGEGT. The length of the CDR3 is 14 residues. A single record per CDR3 protein comes from TCRdb applying MiXCR to the RACE reads. The sample carries under 90,000 distinct CDR3 sequences, 8% to 10% recorded once. With respect to this clonotype: Its antigen is unidentified.

Time point of the sample: pre-sensitization, week 0. Treatment meaning: therapeutic diphenylcyclopropenone sensitization with weekly scalp DPC. This TCR came from a woman between 35 and 50 years old with alopecia areata. Some clones in this sample may be carry-over from other donors' samples. V is TRBV6-2 or TRBV6-3 and J is TRBJ2-1; 8 bases align to TRBD2. This specimen consisted of whole blood, obtained in connection with sensitization to the hapten diphenylcyclopropenone (DPC). CDR3 nucleotide sequence: TGTGCCAGCAGTTACACGGGGGGGTCGGGTGAGCAGTTCTTC. It specifies CASSYTGGSGEQFF.